The present T cell receptor beta chain was sequenced within a study of shared clonotypes between healthy human individuals. Study background: Ranging from 18 to 49 in age, donors were two women and a few men. CD8 memory received one plate per donor, CD8 naive two, CD4 memory three and CD4 naive three. Study findings and constraints: Despite large depth, sorted-subset datasets appeared incompletely sequenced.

On this clone itself: The antigen is not known. Being one base from a much bigger clone, this may be a read error. Other DNA sequences within the sample encode an identical CDR3.

Profiled with immunoSEQ multiplex PCR; TCRdb holds only in-frame clones, not every one. Here the sample spans more than 850,000 clones, 75% to 85% being singletons. Every donor, a Caucasian adult, lived in Nashville, Tennessee. Sequencing used memory CD4+ T cells from PBMCs. The sample's subset: CD45RA-negative fraction. This clonotype originated in a man younger than 30 in good health. Some clones in this sample may be carry-over from other donors' samples.

In DNA form, the CDR3 reads TGTGCCAGCAGCTTCGACAGGGACACTGAAGCTTTCTTT. This codes for CASSFDRDTEAFF. The genes are TRBV7-9 and TRBJ1-1, with 7 nucleotides matching TRBD1. This CDR3 comprises 13 residues. Germline assignment: CDR1 SEHNR and CDR2 FQNEAQ (reference sequence). The junction had 1 base not matched to a gene; V was cut back by 3 bases and J by 3 bases. The variable domain in full, with the rest retrieved from reference TRBV7-9 and TRBJ1-1, is DTGVSQNPRHKITKRGQNVTFRCDPISEHNRLYWYRQTLGQGPEFLTYFQNEAQLEKSRLLSDRFSAERPKGSFSTLEIQRTEQGDSAMYLCASSFDRDTEAFFGQGTRLTVV.